These 19 T cell receptor beta chains were all obtained from the same sample, sequenced in a study of post-analysis software for immune sequencing data. Whole-study findings and limits: The five TRBV segments detected at higher frequency in patients than in controls included TRBV5-6, TRBV5-1 and TRBV20-1.

cDNA libraries for TCR beta contained unique molecular identifiers. TCRdb processed the PCR reads anew with MiXCR; each CDR3 protein has one entry. The table records some 690,000 distinct CDR3 sequences, roughly 27% of them present only once. Antigens for these TCRs are unknown. Sequenced material: blood. The receptors originated from a girl aged 5 to 17 with multiple sclerosis.

This chain uses TRBV28 with TRBJ2-5; 7 nucleotides line up with TRBD2. The V gene end was trimmed by 7 bases and the J gene end by 3 bases; junction bases not matched to a gene: 11. This CDR3 has 15 amino acids. From germline, CDR1 is MDHEN and CDR2 SYDVKM. Here the CDR3 DNA reads TGTGCCAGCACCTCCGGGCGAGGGAGGGAAGAGACCCAGTACTTC. Translating gives CASTSGRGREETQYF.

The rearrangement uses TRBV28 and TRBJ1-1; 8 nucleotides agree with TRBD1. Per germline, CDR1 MDHEN and CDR2 SYDVKM. The CDR3 runs to 14 residues. The V and J ends lost 6 bases and 4 bases, in that order; junction bases with no gene match: 7. CDR3 in amino acids: CASRRRGLVTEAFF. CDR3 nucleotide sequence: TGTGCCAGCAGGCGCAGGGGGCTGGTCACTGAAGCTTTCTTT. The whole variable domain, remainder taken from reference TRBV28 and TRBJ1-1, is DVKVTQSSRYLVKRTGEKVFLECVQDMDHENMFWYRQDPGLGLRLIYFSYDVKMKEKGDIPEGYSVSREKKERFSLILESASTNQTSMYLCASRRRGLVTEAFFGQGTRLTVV.

This clonotype was seen a few times. The chain couples TRBV12-3 or TRBV12-4 to TRBJ1-2; D gene ambiguous. Trimming removed 7 bases from V and 8 bases from J, with 11 bases in between. This CDR3 is built from 11 residues. The CDR3 sequence: CASTNRGGYTF. DNA of the CDR3: TGTGCCAGCACCAACCGAGGCGGCTACACCTTC.

The rearrangement links TRBV5-6 to TRBJ2-1; no definite D call. The CDR3 has 15 amino acids. V was cut by 4 bases and J by 0 bases, with 11 bases left in between. Germline V CDR1 and CDR2: SGHDT, YYEEEE. In DNA form, the CDR3 reads TGTGCCAGCAGCGCCAGGACCAGCTCCTACAATGAGCAGTTCTTC. It codes for CASSARTSSYNEQFF.

This clonotype was detected ten times or more. The genes are TRBV20-1 and TRBJ2-5; possible D gene TRBD2, 5 bases. The germline V gene encodes CDR1 DFQATT and CDR2 SNEGSKA (reference sequence). V gave up 6 bases and J gave up 4 bases, with 12 bases separating them. The CDR3 consists of 12 residues. CDR3 sequence: CSALTSSETQYF. For the CDR3, the DNA is TGCAGTGCCCTAACTAGTTCAGAGACCCAGTACTTC.

This clonotype was picked up many times. This sequence joins TRBV15 and TRBJ2-3; D is uncertain. V lost 2 bases and J lost 6, with 18 bases in between. CDR1 is LNHNV and CDR2 is YYDKDF in the germline V gene (reference sequence). This CDR3 contains 16 residues. The CDR3 region is CATSRSDIVATDTQYF. CDR3 DNA: TGTGCCACCAGCAGATCCGATATCGTAGCTACCGATACGCAGTATTTT.

This clonotype was picked up a small number of times. This chain connects TRBV12-3 or TRBV12-4 to TRBJ1-5, with D unclear. The CDR3 is 11 residues long. Trimming took 3 bases from V and 15 from J, leaving 12 bases between them. This CDR3 reads CASSFGSRWHF. CDR3 DNA: TGTGCCAGCAGTTTCGGATCTAGATGGCATTTT.

This chain connects TRBV5-1 to TRBJ2-5, with D possibly TRBD1 on 6 matching bases. The V end was cut by 0 bases, the J end by 5 bases, with 17 bases between. Germline V CDR1 and CDR2: SGHRS, YFSETQ. CDR3 size: 16 residues. CDR3 protein: CASSLAPQGEVETQYF. The CDR3 DNA sequence: TGCGCCAGCAGCTTGGCACCACAGGGAGAAGTGGAGACCCAGTACTTC.

This clonotype was seen only a few times. The chain links TRBV20-1 to TRBJ2-3; D might be TRBD1 (5 bases). Looked up from germline, CDR1 is DFQATT and CDR2 is SNEGSKA (reference sequence). The V and J ends lost 0 bases and 2 bases respectively, with 9 bases between them. The CDR3 is made up of 14 amino acids. CDR3 in DNA: TGCAGTGCTAGAGAGGCAGGGAACACAGATACGCAGTATTTT. This gives the protein CSAREAGNTDTQYF.

CDR3 DNA sequence: TGTGCCAGCAGCTCAAGGGACAGGGCCCAGCAGTACTTC. Translation gives CASSSRDRAQQYF. The chain couples TRBV5-5 to TRBJ2-7; 9 bases agree with TRBD1. Trimming cost V 3 bases and J 8 bases; bases outside gene matches: 6. This CDR3 spans 13 amino acids. Germline values: CDR1 SGHKS, CDR2 YYEKEE (reference sequence).

V usage is TRBV7-9 and J usage is TRBJ2-7; D may be TRBD1 or TRBD2 (6 bases each). Between the trimmed V and J ends, which lost 6 bases and 5 bases, there was a span of 17 bases. Germline V gives CDR1 SEHNR, CDR2 FQNEAQ (reference sequence). The CDR3 has 14 amino acids. In nucleotides, the CDR3 is TGTGCCAGCAGTTCCCTGGGGGGCGAAAACGAGCAGTACTTC. Amino acids: CASSSLGGENEQYF. Together with reference TRBV7-9 and TRBJ2-7, the CDR3 gives the full variable domain: DTGVSQNPRHKITKRGQNVTFRCDPISEHNRLYWYRQTLGQGPEFLTYFQNEAQLEKSRLLSDRFSAERPKGSFSTLEIQRTEQGDSAMYLCASSSLGGENEQYFGPGTRLTVT.

The V gene is TRBV20-1, the J gene TRBJ2-1, with TRBD1 as a possible D gene (6 bases). The CDR3 extends over 15 amino acids. V lost 6 bases to trimming and J lost 4 bases, with 19 bases between them. Germline V CDR1 and CDR2: DFQATT, SNEGSKA (reference sequence). CDR3 sequence: CSAYTGTRPYNEQFF. The CDR3 DNA follows: TGCAGTGCCTACACCGGGACACGGCCTTACAATGAGCAGTTCTTC.

CDR3 sequence: CASSHQFGGQTNYGYTF. CDR3 coding DNA: TGCGCCAGCAGCCATCAATTCGGGGGACAGACTAACTATGGCTACACCTTC. The rearrangement uses TRBV4-1 and TRBJ1-2; 7 nucleotides agree with TRBD1. The germline CDR1 and CDR2 sequences are MGHRA and YSYEKL. Trimming at V came to 3 bases and at J to 0 bases, leaving 10 bases not matched to a gene. The CDR3 runs 17 residues.

This clonotype was detected only a few times. The V gene is TRBV9, the J gene TRBJ2-1; TRBD2 agrees at 12 bases. The CDR3 runs 16 residues. With 4 bases clipped from V and 5 bases from J, the junction kept 7 bases outside the gene matches. Germline CDR1 SGDLS, CDR2 YYNGEE. The DNA of the CDR3 is TGTGCCAGCAGCAAGCGACTAGCGGGAGTCGACAATGAGCAGTTCTTC. Protein product: CASSKRLAGVDNEQFF.

The rearrangement links TRBV5-1 to TRBJ1-2; 7 nucleotides match TRBD1. Trimming removed 3 bases from V and 4 bases from J; junction bases left unmatched: 15. Per the germline V gene, CDR1 is SGHRS and CDR2 is YFSETQ. The CDR3 loop spans 17 amino acids. This chain's CDR3 is CASSWSGGGSSGYGYTF. CDR3 coding DNA: TGCGCCAGCAGCTGGTCAGGAGGGGGCTCCTCTGGCTATGGCTACACCTTC. The entire variable domain, with the rest obtained from reference TRBV5-1 and TRBJ1-2, is as follows: KAGVTQTPRYLIKTRGQQVTLSCSPISGHRSVSWYQQTPGQGLQFLFEYFSETQRNKGNFPGRFSGRQFSNSRSEMNVSTLELGDSALYLCASSWSGGGSSGYGYTFGSGTRLTVV.

The sample holds a few counts of this clonotype. A junction boundary mismatches the germline segment, possibly from a read error. The V gene is TRBV15, the J gene TRBJ1-4; no clear D gene. CDR3 length: 13 residues. Looked up from germline, CDR1 is LNHNV and CDR2 is YYDKDF (reference sequence). The CDR3 region is CATSRVTYEKLFF. As DNA, the CDR3 is TGTGCCACCAGCAGAGTAACTTATGAAAAACTGTTTTTT.

The sample holds a few counts of this clonotype. The rearrangement links TRBV18 to TRBJ2-5; D call uncertain. The CDR3 runs 13 residues. Trimming removed 3 bases from V and 5 bases from J, with 10 bases in between. Germline CDR1 and CDR2: KGHSH and LQKENI. CDR3 sequence: CASSPNFGETQYF. The CDR3, as DNA: TGTGCCAGCTCACCGAATTTTGGGGAGACCCAGTACTTC.

The sample holds a few counts of this clonotype. The gene calls are TRBV12-3 or TRBV12-4 and TRBJ1-1, with TRBD1 as a possible D gene (6 bases). Trimming shortened V by 6 bases and J by 10 bases, and 21 bases separated the two germline ends. CDR3 length: 14 residues. CDR3 coding DNA: TGTGCCAGCAGAACCGGAGGGGCAGGGGAGCGAGCTTTCTTT. Encoded protein: CASRTGGAGERAFF.

V is TRBV18 and J is TRBJ2-1; D ambiguous. V was clipped by 3 bases and J by 0 bases, with 12 bases between them. The CDR3 is 16 amino acids. The germline V gene encodes CDR1 KGHSH and CDR2 LQKENI. The CDR3 nucleotides read TGTGCCAGCTCACCGCCCAGTGGGGTCTCCTACAATGAGCAGTTCTTC. This encodes CASSPPSGVSYNEQFF.